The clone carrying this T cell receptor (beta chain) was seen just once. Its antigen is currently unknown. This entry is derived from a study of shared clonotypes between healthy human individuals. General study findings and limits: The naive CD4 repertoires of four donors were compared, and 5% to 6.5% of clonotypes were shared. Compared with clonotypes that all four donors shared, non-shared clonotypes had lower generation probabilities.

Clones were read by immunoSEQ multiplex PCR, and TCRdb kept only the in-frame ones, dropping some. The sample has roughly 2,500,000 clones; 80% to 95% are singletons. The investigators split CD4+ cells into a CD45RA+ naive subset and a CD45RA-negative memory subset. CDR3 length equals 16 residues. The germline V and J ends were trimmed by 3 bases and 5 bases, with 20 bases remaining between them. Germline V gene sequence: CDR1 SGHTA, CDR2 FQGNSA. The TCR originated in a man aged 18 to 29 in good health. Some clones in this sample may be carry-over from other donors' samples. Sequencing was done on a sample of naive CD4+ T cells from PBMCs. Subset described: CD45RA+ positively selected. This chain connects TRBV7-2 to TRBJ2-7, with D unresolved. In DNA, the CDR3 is TGTGCCAGCAGCTTGTCATCTGCAAGCGTTTACAACGAGCAGTACTTC. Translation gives CASSLSSASVYNEQYF.